The T cell receptor (beta chain) under discussion was sequenced for a study of blood T cell repertoires in COVID-19. Background on the study: Sites across the United States, Italy and Spain contributed samples from acute and convalescent COVID-19.

Deletions cut 5 bases from V and 0 bases from J, with 15 bases between. Germline V gives CDR1 SGHRS, CDR2 YFSETQ. This CDR3 is built from 15 residues. This study enrolled people aged about 18 to 100 from around 26 US geographic areas. The assay was immunoSEQ multiplex PCR, and TCRdb's table has in-frame clones only and misses some. The top ten hold about 9.4% of the sample, which has about 300,000 clones, over 75% seen once. The source of this sequence is a woman aged 18-29 years who had recovered from COVID-19. This chain uses TRBV5-1 with TRBJ2-7, with D possibly being TRBD2 (5 bases). The material sequenced was PBMCs or T cells enriched from blood (not recorded which). CDR3 DNA sequence: TGCGCCAGCAGTAACCGACTACTGAGCTCCTACGAGCAGTACTTC. Translated: CASSNRLLSSYEQYF.